The 14 T cell receptor beta chains below were found in one sample sequenced in a study of T cell responses to AZD1222 COVID-19 vaccine. Produced via immunoSEQ multiplex PCR; TCRdb's table is partial and in-frame only. The repertoire holds 75,000 to 90,000 clones, with approximately 91% as singletons. The sample here was peripheral blood, taken on day 0 of AZD1222 vaccination. All receptors come from an adult in good health.

This rearrangement joins TRBV4-1 to TRBJ1-4; D ambiguous. Germline CDR1 reads MGHRA; CDR2 reads YSYEKL. V lost 0 bases to trimming and J lost 7 bases, with 12 bases between them. The CDR3 length is 15 residues. The CDR3 spells CASSQDPVTFEKLFF. CDR3 nucleotide sequence: TGCGCCAGCAGCCAAGATCCGGTTACTTTTGAAAAACTGTTTTTT.

CDR3 in DNA: TGTGCCAGCAGTCCGAGACAGGGGCGGAAGGGCTACACCTTC. It is translated as CASSPRQGRKGYTF. The chain recombines TRBV28 with TRBJ1-2; 8 bases agree with TRBD1. CDR3 length equals 14 residues. Germline V lookup: CDR1 MDHEN, CDR2 SYDVKM. V shed 5 bases, J shed 8 bases, and the junction held 10 bases outside the gene matches.

J is TRBJ1-2 and V is TRBV5-8; D gene uncertain. V shed 1 base and J shed 0 bases, with 7 bases lying between them. CDR3 length equals 14 residues. CDR1 is SGHTS, CDR2 YDEGEE, per germline. CDR3: CASSLSNTNYGYTF. In DNA, the CDR3 is TGTGCCAGCAGCTTGTCTAATACTAACTATGGCTACACCTTC. Combining the CDR3 with reference TRBV5-8 and TRBJ1-2 gives the whole variable domain EAGVTQSPTHLIKTRGQQATLRCSPISGHTSVYWYQQALGLGLQFLLWYDEGEERNRGNFPPRFSGRQFPNYSSELNVNALELEDSALYLCASSLSNTNYGYTFGSGTRLTVV.

The chain links TRBV7-2 to TRBJ2-1, with 11 bases that match TRBD2. With V trimmed by 1 base and J by 4 bases, 12 bases remained unmatched. The CDR3 is 19 amino acids. Germline CDR1 is SGHTA and CDR2 is FQGNSA. The CDR3 here is CASSLDLAGGPGFYNEQFF. In nucleotides, the CDR3 is TGTGCCAGCAGCTTAGATCTAGCGGGGGGCCCCGGGTTTTACAATGAGCAGTTCTTC. The whole variable domain, filled in from reference TRBV7-2 and TRBJ2-1, reads GAGVSQSPSNKVTEKGKDVELRCDPISGHTALYWYRQSLGQGLEFLIYFQGNSAPDKSGLPSDRFSAERTGGSVSTLTIQRTQQEDSAVYLCASSLDLAGGPGFYNEQFFGPGTRLTVL.

CDR3 amino acids: CSVASGGVRLRGQPQHF. The CDR3 nucleotides read TGCAGCGTTGCCTCAGGGGGAGTCCGCCTAAGGGGTCAGCCCCAGCATTTT. This chain uses TRBV29-1 with TRBJ1-5, with 7 bases aligning to TRBD1. CDR1 SQVTM and CDR2 ANQGSEA come from the germline V gene. The CDR3 totals 17 residues. J lost 6 bases, V lost 4 bases, and 18 bases had no gene match. The full variable domain, completed using reference TRBV29-1 and TRBJ1-5, is SAVISQKPSRDICQRGTSLTIQCQVDSQVTMMFWYRQQPGQSLTLIATANQGSEATYESGFVIDKFPISRPNLTFSTLTVSNMSPEDSSIYLCSVASGGVRLRGQPQHFGDGTRLSIL.

V gene TRBV18 combines with J gene TRBJ1-4; a possible D gene is TRBD1 (5 bases). The germline V and J ends were trimmed by 3 bases and 8 bases, with 10 bases remaining between them. In germline, CDR1 is KGHSH, CDR2 LQKENI. The CDR3 contains 13 residues. CDR3 sequence: CASSPGTAEKLFF. The DNA of the CDR3 is TGTGCCAGCTCACCCGGGACCGCCGAAAAACTGTTTTTT.

This clone was recorded a few times. This chain links TRBV14 with TRBJ1-1; D unresolved. This CDR3 region has 13 residues. Germline V lookup: CDR1 SGHDN, CDR2 FVKESK. Trimming took 3 bases from V and 1 from J, leaving 6 bases between them. The CDR3 loop reads CASSHRRNTEAFF. CDR3 DNA: TGTGCCAGCAGCCACCGGAGGAACACTGAAGCTTTCTTT.

This rearrangement joins TRBV7-2 to TRBJ1-6; 7 positions agree with TRBD1. This CDR3 has 14 residues. Germline V CDR1 and CDR2: SGHTA, FQGNSA. V shed 4 bases and J 13 bases; nucleotides not matched to a gene: 10. The CDR3 reads CASSSHPTGYPLHF. The CDR3 DNA follows: TGTGCCAGCAGCTCGCACCCGACAGGGTATCCCCTCCACTTT.

This chain joins TRBV11-1 and TRBJ1-5; D call uncertain. This CDR3 contains 14 residues. The V and J ends lost 3 bases and 2 bases respectively, with 8 bases between them. Germline V gene sequence: CDR1 SGHAT, CDR2 FQDESV (reference sequence). CDR3 in amino acids: CASSLGWGNQPQHF. Written as DNA, the CDR3 is TGTGCCAGCAGCTTGGGATGGGGCAATCAGCCCCAGCATTTT. Complete variable domain (other parts from reference TRBV11-1 and TRBJ1-5): EAEVAQSPRYKITEKSQAVAFWCDPISGHATLYWYRQILGQGPELLVQFQDESVVDDSQLPKDRFSAERLKGVDSTLKIQPAELGDSAMYLCASSLGWGNQPQHFGDGTRLSIL.

The V gene is TRBV24-1, the J gene TRBJ2-5, with 8 bases identical to TRBD2. V lost 8 bases and J lost 5; bases outside the gene matches: 15. This CDR3 is built from 16 residues. Germline assignment: CDR1 KGHDR and CDR2 SFDVKD. This CDR3 reads CATKTSRGAPRETQYF. CDR3 nucleotides: TGTGCCACCAAGACCTCGCGGGGGGCCCCCCGGGAGACCCAGTACTTC.

The gene calls are TRBV15 and TRBJ1-5; 8 nucleotides align to TRBD1. This CDR3 contains 15 residues. V lost 9 bases, J lost 3 bases, and 10 bases stayed unmatched. Germline CDR1 LNHNV, CDR2 YYDKDF (reference sequence). The CDR3 coding sequence is TGTGCCACGACGACAGGGGTGGGTTACAATCAGCCCCAGCATTTT. Protein sequence: CATTTGVGYNQPQHF.

The chain combines TRBV7-2 with TRBJ2-5, with 12 bases aligning to TRBD2. CDR3 length: 16 amino acids. In germline, CDR1 is SGHTA, CDR2 FQGNSA. J was trimmed by 4 bases and V by 1 base; bases with no gene match: 4. The CDR3 reads CASSLVASGGGETQYF. Here the CDR3 DNA reads TGTGCCAGCAGCTTAGTGGCTAGCGGGGGGGGAGAGACCCAGTACTTC.

The chain uses TRBV6-1 and TRBJ1-3; D call uncertain. The V end was cut by 0 bases, the J end by 8 bases, with 11 bases between. Germline V gene lookup returns CDR1 MNHNS and CDR2 SASEGT. This CDR3 is built from 14 residues. CDR3 nucleotide sequence: TGTGCCAGCAGTGAAGCGGGTGATTGGTACACCATATATTTT. Translation gives CASSEAGDWYTIYF.

This clone was recorded only once. The J gene is TRBJ2-5, the V gene TRBV28; 7 bases fit TRBD2. The CDR3 spans 14 residues. V trimming: 6 bases; J trimming: 1 base; junction bases outside the gene matches: 5. Germline loops: CDR1 MDHEN, CDR2 SYDVKM. The CDR3 loop is CASSSSSGQETQYF. The CDR3 DNA reads TGTGCCAGCAGCTCGTCTAGCGGCCAAGAGACCCAGTACTTC.